This TCR beta chain came from a study of control samples from healthy donors and cancer patients. With 4 bases clipped from V and 4 bases from J, the junction kept 5 bases outside the gene matches. CDR1 LNHDA and CDR2 SQIVND come from the germline V gene (reference sequence). The CDR3 contains 16 residues. Data came from immunoSEQ multiplex PCR; TCRdb stores just in-frame clones and leaves some out. The top ten hold over 0.75% of the sample, which has tens of thousands of clones, approximately 93% seen once. Sequenced input: blood. The receptor was isolated from a young woman in good health. The chain joins TRBV19 to TRBJ2-7; 15 nucleotides match TRBD2. CDR3: CASSTGTSGRSYEQYF. CDR3 sequence (DNA): TGTGCCAGTAGTACCGGGACTAGCGGGAGGAGTTACGAGCAGTACTTC.